What follows are 24 T cell receptor beta chains derived from one specimen sequenced in a study of OX40 agonist ivuxolimab in advanced cancers. Clones were sequenced by immunoSEQ multiplex PCR, and TCRdb holds only the in-frame ones, with some missing. The profile covers 100,000 to 150,000 clones, with 90% appearing a single time and about 1% taken by the ten largest. Source: CD4+ or CD8+ T cells sorted from blood, taken in a trial of the OX40 agonist ivuxolimab. The source is an adult with an advanced solid tumor such as melanoma, head and neck, liver or kidney cancer.

V usage is TRBV18 and J usage is TRBJ2-3; D might be TRBD1 (5 bases). The CDR3 spans 15 residues. Trimming took 3 bases from V and 0 from J, leaving 10 bases between them. The V gene's germline CDR1 is KGHSH and CDR2 LQKENI. CDR3 sequence reads: CASSPRESSTDTQYF. The CDR3 nucleotides are TGTGCCAGCTCACCCAGGGAATCTAGCACAGATACGCAGTATTTT.

The V call is TRBV7-9, the J call TRBJ2-7; 12 bases are shared with TRBD2. The CDR3 extends over 15 amino acids. Germline lookup yields CDR1 SEHNR and CDR2 FQNEAQ (reference sequence). The V segment lost 5 bases and the J segment 6 bases; nucleotides outside the gene matches: 8. CDR3: CASSRRLAGEGEQYF. CDR3 coding DNA: TGTGCCAGCAGCCGGCGACTAGCGGGAGAGGGCGAGCAGTACTTC.

This sequence joins TRBV14 and TRBJ2-3; D gene ambiguous. The CDR3 consists of 13 residues. Trimming removed 3 bases from V and 3 bases from J, with 7 bases in between. CDR1 is SGHDN and CDR2 is FVKESK in the germline V gene. CDR3 sequence (DNA): TGTGCCAGCAGCCAGGACCATACAGATACGCAGTATTTT. Translating it yields CASSQDHTDTQYF.

The chain employs TRBV5-8 and TRBJ2-2; D is uncertain. The CDR3 spans 14 residues. V shed 1 base and J shed 1 base, with 5 bases lying between them. Germline CDR1 and CDR2: SGHTS and YDEGEE. The CDR3 loop reads CASSLWQNTGELFF. The CDR3 region has the DNA TGTGCCAGCAGCTTGTGGCAGAACACCGGGGAGCTGTTTTTT. Variable domain in full (rest from reference TRBV5-8 and TRBJ2-2): EAGVTQSPTHLIKTRGQQATLRCSPISGHTSVYWYQQALGLGLQFLLWYDEGEERNRGNFPPRFSGRQFPNYSSELNVNALELEDSALYLCASSLWQNTGELFFGEGSRLTVL.

The J gene is TRBJ2-2, the V gene TRBV2, with D possibly TRBD2 on 6 matching bases. The germline gives CDR1 SNHLY, CDR2 FYNNEI. The CDR3 contains 15 residues. The germline V and J ends were trimmed by 7 bases and 7 bases, with 19 bases remaining between them. CDR3 DNA: TGTGCCAGCACCGACCCAACGGGAGCGATCGGGGAGCTGTTTTTT. Protein: CASTDPTGAIGELFF.

The V gene is TRBV5-1, the J gene TRBJ1-5; TRBD1 matches 7 bases. The CDR3 is 15 amino acids. Germline V gene lookup returns CDR1 SGHRS and CDR2 YFSETQ. V shed 4 bases, J shed 0 bases, and the junction held 4 bases outside the gene matches. CDR3 nucleotide sequence: TGCGCCAGCAGCCCGGGACAGACTAGCAATCAGCCCCAGCATTTT. Its protein product is CASSPGQTSNQPQHF.

V and J are TRBV4-2 and TRBJ2-7, with TRBD2 identical over 7 bases. The V gene end was trimmed by 1 base and the J gene end by 0 bases; junction bases not matched to a gene: 9. The CDR3 is 17 amino acids. In germline, CDR1 is LGHNA, CDR2 YNFKEQ. As DNA, the CDR3 is TGTGCCAGCAGCCAAGGAGTTTTGGTAGCGGGCTCCTACGAGCAGTACTTC. It yields the protein CASSQGVLVAGSYEQYF.

The genes are TRBV13 and TRBJ2-3; no definite D call. Germline V lookup: CDR1 PRHDT, CDR2 FYEKMQ (reference sequence). This CDR3 has 12 amino acids. V lost 4 bases and J lost 2, with 4 bases in between. CDR3 in DNA: TGTGCCAGCAGCTACTTCACAGATACGCAGTATTTT. The encoded protein is CASSYFTDTQYF.

To note about this clone: The sample has other DNA sequences that encode this CDR3 too. The V and J genes are TRBV5-1 and TRBJ2-1; the D is unclear. V lost 4 bases, J lost 0 bases, and 11 bases lay in between. CDR3 length: 15 residues. Germline assignment: CDR1 SGHRS and CDR2 YFSETQ. The CDR3 nucleotides read TGCGCCAGCAGCCCGAGGACCGACTCCTACAATGAGCAGTTCTTC. Translating it yields CASSPRTDSYNEQFF.

The rearrangement uses TRBV19 and TRBJ2-3; 16 bases match TRBD2. The CDR3 runs 18 residues. With V trimmed by 8 bases and J by 3 bases, 11 bases remained unmatched. Germline V CDR1 and CDR2: LNHDA, SQIVND (reference sequence). Here the CDR3 reads CASRPTGLAGGPTDTQYF. DNA of the CDR3: TGTGCCAGTCGTCCCACGGGACTAGCGGGAGGGCCGACAGATACGCAGTATTTT. Together with reference TRBV19 and TRBJ2-3, the CDR3 gives the full variable domain: DGGITQSPKYLFRKEGQNVTLSCEQNLNHDAMYWYRQDPGQGLRLIYYSQIVNDFQKGDIAEGYSVSREKKESFPLTVTSAQKNPTAFYLCASRPTGLAGGPTDTQYFGPGTRLTVL.

The chain combines TRBV19 with TRBJ2-1; D is ambiguous. CDR3 length: 12 amino acids. CDR1 LNHDA and CDR2 SQIVND come from the germline V gene (reference sequence). Trimming removed 3 bases at V and 6 bases at J, with 6 bases between. As DNA, the CDR3 is TGTGCCAGTAGTATTAAGCCCAATGAGCAGTTCTTC. This sequence encodes CASSIKPNEQFF.

The genes are TRBV2 and TRBJ1-1; 8 bases map to TRBD1. The CDR3 loop spans 14 amino acids. CDR1 and CDR2 from the germline V gene are SNHLY and FYNNEI. The V and J ends lost 5 bases and 2 bases, in that order; junction bases with no gene match: 4. The CDR3 protein is CASSTGQGNTEAFF. Here the CDR3 DNA reads TGTGCCAGCAGTACTGGACAGGGCAACACTGAAGCTTTCTTT.

This clone showed up just once. The CDR3 spells CASSSGTGVANEKLFF. The CDR3 nucleotides read TGTGCCAGCAGTTCCGGGACAGGGGTGGCTAATGAAAAACTGTTTTTT. The rearrangement uses TRBV6-6 and TRBJ1-4; 10 positions agree with TRBD1. Germline trimming cut 4 bases from V and 3 bases from J; bases unmatched to any gene: 5. CDR3 length: 16 residues. CDR1 and CDR2 from the germline V gene are MNHNY and SVGAGI (reference sequence).

The chain recombines TRBV10-3 with TRBJ2-5; 9 nucleotides agree with TRBD1. With V trimmed by 2 bases and J by 3 bases, 4 bases remained unmatched. Germline CDR1 ENHRY, CDR2 SYGVKD. CDR3 size: 15 residues. In DNA, the CDR3 is TGTGCCATCAGTGAGCTGGGACAGGGCGAAGAGACCCAGTACTTC. Encoded protein: CAISELGQGEETQYF.

This clone appeared a few times. The chain has TRBV10-3 and TRBJ2-5; no reliable D call. Germline V gives CDR1 ENHRY, CDR2 SYGVKD. This CDR3 is built from 15 residues. The ends were cut back, 6 bases at V and 1 base at J, with 15 bases in the middle. CDR3: CAIRRSLDVQETQYF. The CDR3 bases are TGTGCCATCAGACGTTCCCTCGACGTCCAAGAGACCCAGTACTTC.

The V and J genes are TRBV28 and TRBJ2-3; D is unresolved. Germline V lookup: CDR1 MDHEN, CDR2 SYDVKM. The CDR3 runs to 13 residues. The V end lost 6 bases, the J end lost 6 bases, and 13 bases lay between the germline ends. The CDR3 region is CASSTPGLDTQYF. In DNA form, the CDR3 reads TGTGCCAGCAGCACCCCGGGCCTTGATACGCAGTATTTT. Together with reference TRBV28 and TRBJ2-3, the CDR3 gives the full variable domain: DVKVTQSSRYLVKRTGEKVFLECVQDMDHENMFWYRQDPGLGLRLIYFSYDVKMKEKGDIPEGYSVSREKKERFSLILESASTNQTSMYLCASSTPGLDTQYFGPGTRLTVL.

This chain joins TRBV28 and TRBJ2-7; D is unclear. The V gene lost 2 bases and the J gene lost 8 bases, with 10 bases spanning the gap. The CDR3 runs 12 residues. Germline-derived CDR1 and CDR2 are MDHEN and SYDVKM. DNA for the CDR3: TGTGCCAGCAGTTTAAGGCGTCGGCAGCAGTACTTC. It is translated as CASSLRRRQQYF.

This clone was counted once. The genes are TRBV9 and TRBJ2-1; D is ambiguous. CDR3 size: 14 residues. With 0 bases removed from V and 6 bases from J, the gap between germline ends came to 10 bases. Germline CDR1 and CDR2: SGDLS and YYNGEE. CDR3 in DNA: TGTGCCAGCAGCGTAGGGAACAATGGCAATGAGCAGTTCTTC. As protein: CASSVGNNGNEQFF. Drawing the rest from reference TRBV9 and TRBJ2-1, the complete variable domain is DSGVTQTPKHLITATGQRVTLRCSPRSGDLSVYWYQQSLDQGLQFLIQYYNGEERAKGNILERFSAQQFPDLHSELNLSSLELGDSALYFCASSVGNNGNEQFFGPGTRLTVL.

The chain couples TRBV6-5 to TRBJ2-7; TRBD2 might be the D (6 bases). Between the trimmed V and J ends, which lost 7 bases and 3 bases, there was a span of 16 bases. The CDR3 sequence is 14 residues long. Germline CDR1 is MNHEY and CDR2 is SVGAGI. In nucleotides, the CDR3 is TGTGCCAGCAAAAAGGGACTGACGAACTACGAGCAGTACTTC. It codes for CASKKGLTNYEQYF.

CDR3 nucleotides: TGTGCCAGCAGCGTAGGTCAGAACACCGGGGAGCTGTTTTTT. Its protein product is CASSVGQNTGELFF. The chain is built from TRBV9 and TRBJ2-2; no firm D call. Germline CDR1 is SGDLS and CDR2 is YYNGEE. This CDR3 contains 14 residues. V dropped 0 bases and J dropped 1 base, with 4 bases sitting between them. Looking up the rest from reference TRBV9 and TRBJ2-2 gives the full variable domain: DSGVTQTPKHLITATGQRVTLRCSPRSGDLSVYWYQQSLDQGLQFLIQYYNGEERAKGNILERFSAQQFPDLHSELNLSSLELGDSALYFCASSVGQNTGELFFGEGSRLTVL.

This chain connects TRBV10-2 to TRBJ1-4; D gene uncertain. The CDR3 is made up of 15 amino acids. Trimming cost V 0 bases and J 5 bases, with 10 bases left between them. Germline V lookup: CDR1 WSHSY, CDR2 SAAADI. DNA for the CDR3: TGCGCCAGCAGTGAGTCGAAGCACTCAAATGAAAAACTGTTTTTT. Encoded protein: CASSESKHSNEKLFF.

The chain links TRBV5-6 to TRBJ2-2; D is unclear. The CDR3 has 14 residues. Looked up from germline, CDR1 is SGHDT and CDR2 is YYEEEE. Trimming stripped 4 bases from V and 1 base from J, with 8 bases between. Here the CDR3 reads CASSPRQNTGELFF. The CDR3 nucleotides are TGTGCCAGCAGCCCTAGACAGAACACCGGGGAGCTGTTTTTT.

The rearrangement uses TRBV6-5 and TRBJ2-3; TRBD2 is a possible D gene (6 bases). Trimming stripped 6 bases from V and 0 bases from J, with 7 bases between. Germline V gene lookup returns CDR1 MNHEY and CDR2 SVGAGI. The CDR3 covers 13 residues. CDR3 sequence reads: CASRRDSTDTQYF. CDR3 DNA sequence: TGTGCCAGCAGGCGGGACAGCACAGATACGCAGTATTTT.

This chain uses TRBV19 with TRBJ2-4; 9 nucleotides agree with TRBD2. The trim removed 5 bases at V and 1 base at J, leaving 3 bases unmatched. CDR1 LNHDA and CDR2 SQIVND come from the germline V gene (reference sequence). This CDR3 region has 15 residues. CDR3 coding DNA: TGTGCCAGTAGTGTGCTAGCGGGGGCCAAAAACATTCAGTACTTC. This gives the protein CASSVLAGAKNIQYF.